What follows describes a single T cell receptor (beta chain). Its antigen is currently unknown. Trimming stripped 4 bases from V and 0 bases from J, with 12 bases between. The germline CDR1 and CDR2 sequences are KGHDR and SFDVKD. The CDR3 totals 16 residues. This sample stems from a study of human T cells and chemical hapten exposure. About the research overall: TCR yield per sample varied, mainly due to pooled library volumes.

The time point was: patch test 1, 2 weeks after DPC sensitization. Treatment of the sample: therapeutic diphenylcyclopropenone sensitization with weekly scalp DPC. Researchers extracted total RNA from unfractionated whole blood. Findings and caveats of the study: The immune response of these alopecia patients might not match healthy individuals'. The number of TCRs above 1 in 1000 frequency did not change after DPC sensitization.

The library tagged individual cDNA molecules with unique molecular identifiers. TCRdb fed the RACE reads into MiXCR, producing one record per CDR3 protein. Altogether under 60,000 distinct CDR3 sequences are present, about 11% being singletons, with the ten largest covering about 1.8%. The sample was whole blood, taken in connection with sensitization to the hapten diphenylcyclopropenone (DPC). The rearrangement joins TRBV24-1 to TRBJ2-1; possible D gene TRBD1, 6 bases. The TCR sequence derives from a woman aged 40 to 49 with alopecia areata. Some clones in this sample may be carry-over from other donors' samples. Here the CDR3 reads CATSEGDKSSYNEQFF. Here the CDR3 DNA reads TGTGCCACCAGTGAAGGGGACAAGAGCTCCTACAATGAGCAGTTCTTC.